This T cell receptor (beta chain) was observed in a study of blood T cell repertoires in COVID-19. Cohort 3 donors counted as recovered after two negative PCRs, clearance, or resolved symptoms. In the authors' workflow: Estimation of nucleated cell counts relied on the amplification of reference gene primers. Produced via immunoSEQ multiplex PCR; TCRdb's table is partial and in-frame only. V and J calls and clone size come straight from that table; D and trimming were deduced from the DNA. The repertoire holds under 300,000 clones, with approximately 85% as singletons. The germline CDR1 and CDR2 sequences are SGHTA and FQGNSA. Trimming stripped 3 bases from V and 1 base from J, with 3 bases between. The CDR3 has 13 residues.

The V and J genes are TRBV7-2 and TRBJ2-2; unclear D gene. The sequence was obtained from a woman aged 45 to 65 who had recovered from COVID-19. Specimen: PBMCs or T cells enriched from blood (not recorded which). The CDR3 DNA follows: TGTGCCAGCAGCTTCAAGAACACCGGGGAGCTGTTTTTT. This gives the protein CASSFKNTGELFF.